This T cell receptor beta chain emerged from a study of beta chain features in type 1 diabetes. The overall study: All of the samples together had approximately 100,000,000 sorted cells examined.

Study-wide results and limits: For cells with high TCR expression, cDNA sequencing could yield over-representation.

This clone has a handful of counts. What it binds is not known. Expressed TCRB transcripts were sequenced because the entire RNA isolate underwent reverse transcription. The table came from immunoSEQ multiplex PCR; TCRdb's copy has only in-frame clones and leaves some out. The sample records 810,000 or so clones, 17% being singletons. The germline gives CDR1 MGHRA, CDR2 YSYEKL. The CDR3 loop spans 14 amino acids. J was trimmed by 2 bases and V by 5 bases; bases with no gene match: 5. Each donor gave one heparinised blood draw averaging around 120 mL. Each population that was sorted was more than 98% pure.

This chain joins TRBV4-1 and TRBJ1-1; 7 bases agree with TRBD1. The TCR sequence derives from a young woman in good health. The specimen was naive CD4+ T cells from blood. The CDR3 sequence is CASSAGTANTEAFF. The CDR3 DNA sequence: TGCGCCAGCAGCGCAGGGACAGCAAACACTGAAGCTTTCTTT.